These 8 T cell receptor beta chains originate from one sample sequenced in a study of Graves' ophthalmopathy and Graves' hyperthyroidism. As the template, RNA transcripts were used to amplify TCR beta CDR3 regions. The first round was an RT-PCR with HTBI primers, and the second round was a multiplex PCR. TCRdb re-analysed the multiplex PCR reads in MiXCR, keeping a single row per CDR3 protein. There are 300,000 to 400,000 distinct CDR3 sequences in the sample; roughly 15% occur only once, and approximately 13% lies in the top ten. Sequencing was carried out using peripheral blood. The receptors were gathered from an adult man with Graves' ophthalmopathy.

Ten or more counts support this clonotype. CDR3: CASSLGKTYEQYF. The CDR3 region has the DNA TGTGCCAGTAGTCTTGGGAAAACCTACGAGCAGTACTTC. The chain couples TRBV19 to TRBJ2-7; unclear D gene. The ends were cut back, 5 bases at V and 2 bases at J, with 10 bases in the middle. From germline, CDR1 is LNHDA and CDR2 SQIVND (reference sequence). CDR3 length: 13 amino acids.

The chain uses TRBV6-1 and TRBJ1-2, with 9 bases fitting TRBD1. Germline V gene sequence: CDR1 MNHNS, CDR2 SASEGT. CDR3 length: 14 residues. V shed 5 bases, J shed 4 bases, and the junction held 5 bases outside the gene matches. CDR3 in DNA: TGTGCCAGCAGTCAGACAGGGGGAGGCTATGGCTACACCTTC. Its translation is CASSQTGGGYGYTF.

This clonotype was picked up many times. The chain is built from TRBV19 and TRBJ1-1; D may be TRBD1 (6 bases). This CDR3 is built from 13 residues. CDR1 and CDR2 (germline): LNHDA, SQIVND (reference sequence). The V and J ends lost 5 bases and 4 bases respectively, with 11 bases between them. The CDR3 here is CASSHRDPTEAFF. The CDR3 nucleotides read TGTGCCAGTAGTCACAGGGACCCCACTGAAGCTTTCTTT.

This clonotype came up a few times. This chain joins TRBV28 and TRBJ1-1; D remains ambiguous. Trimming stripped 6 bases from V and 1 base from J, with 18 bases between. This CDR3 has 16 amino acids. Germline CDR1 is MDHEN and CDR2 is SYDVKM. The CDR3 sequence is CASRRQEANWNTEAFF. In nucleotides, the CDR3 is TGTGCCAGCAGGCGGCAGGAGGCAAATTGGAACACTGAAGCTTTCTTT.

This clonotype was seen many times. The V gene is TRBV4-3, the J gene TRBJ2-5, with D perhaps TRBD2 (5 bases). From germline, CDR1 is LGHNA and CDR2 YSLEER. V was clipped by 0 bases and J by 5 bases, with 13 bases between them. The CDR3 has 15 amino acids. In nucleotides, the CDR3 is TGCGCCAGCAGCCAAGACAGAGGGTTTAGGGAGACCCAGTACTTC. Protein: CASSQDRGFRETQYF.

There are many counts of this clonotype. The rearrangement joins TRBV18 to TRBJ1-1, with D possibly TRBD1 on 6 matching bases. Trimming shortened V by 4 bases and J by 1 base, and 13 bases separated the two germline ends. The germline gives CDR1 KGHSH, CDR2 LQKENI. The CDR3 length is 15 residues. As DNA, the CDR3 is TGTGCCAGCTCACAGTTACAGGGAGGGAACACTGAAGCTTTCTTT. As protein: CASSQLQGGNTEAFF.

This clonotype came up many times. V is TRBV11-2 and J is TRBJ1-1, with a possible D match to TRBD1 (6 bases). This CDR3 has 11 amino acids. V was clipped by 5 bases and J by 8 bases, with 9 bases between them. Germline V gene data show CDR1 as SGHAT and CDR2 as FQNNGV. The CDR3 protein is CASSPGTEAFF. In DNA form, the CDR3 reads TGTGCCAGCAGCCCAGGGACAGAAGCTTTCTTT.

The V call is TRBV28, the J call TRBJ2-7, with 7 nucleotides matching TRBD1. V lost 5 bases, J lost 2 bases, and 15 bases stayed unmatched. CDR3 size: 17 residues. Germline lookup yields CDR1 MDHEN and CDR2 SYDVKM. CDR3 nucleotides: TGTGCCAGCAGTCCAATAGGGACAGCCCGCTCTCCCTACGAGCAGTACTTC. Protein product: CASSPIGTARSPYEQYF. Complete variable domain (other parts from reference TRBV28 and TRBJ2-7): DVKVTQSSRYLVKRTGEKVFLECVQDMDHENMFWYRQDPGLGLRLIYFSYDVKMKEKGDIPEGYSVSREKKERFSLILESASTNQTSMYLCASSPIGTARSPYEQYFGPGTRLTVT.